This T cell receptor (beta chain) was retrieved from a study of PD-1 blockade in classical Hodgkin lymphoma. Notes on this clone: Its antigen remains unidentified.

Every single patient, without exception, relapsed after autologous stem cell transplantation, and brentuximab vedotin exposure varied. Assay: immunoSEQ multiplex PCR; the TCRdb copy retains only in-frame clones and omits some. Among about 21,000 clones listed, around two thirds were seen once. The CDR3 runs to 14 residues. V gave up 2 bases and J gave up 2 bases, with 10 bases separating them. Germline V lookup: CDR1 SGHNT, CDR2 YYREEE (reference sequence). Study results and limitations: Patients with a complete response exhibited baseline diversity comparable to newly diagnosed patients.

The sequenced sample was peripheral blood mononuclear cells (PBMCs), obtained at baseline. V is TRBV5-4 and J is TRBJ2-5, with D perhaps TRBD2 (5 bases). The sequence came from a human donor with classical Hodgkin lymphoma. CDR3 region: CASSFPSGQETQYF. The CDR3 bases are TGTGCCAGCAGCTTCCCCTCGGGGCAAGAGACCCAGTACTTC.